This T cell receptor (beta chain) is from a study of blood T cell repertoires in COVID-19. Study members were between roughly 18 and 100 years old and lived in fewer than 30 US regions. Authors' analysis steps: For nucleated cells, counts were estimated from reference gene primer amplification. Measured with immunoSEQ multiplex PCR; TCRdb has only the in-frame clones, and not every one. The V and J calls and clone size are taken from that table; D and trimming were inferred from the DNA. The sample consists of a few hundred thousand clones, approximately 90% of them appearing once. Sequenced: PBMCs or T cells enriched from blood (not recorded which). This TCR derives from a woman in her 40s with acute COVID-19.

The CDR3 DNA reads TGTGCCAGCAGCTTGCGGGGGACCGGGGCCAACGTCCTGACTTTC. Encoded protein: CASSLRGTGANVLTF. The chain links TRBV5-4 to TRBJ2-6; tentatively, D is TRBD2 (6 bases). CDR1 is SGHNT and CDR2 is YYREEE in the germline V gene (reference sequence). V lost 1 base and J lost 4, with 9 bases in between. This CDR3 comprises 15 residues.